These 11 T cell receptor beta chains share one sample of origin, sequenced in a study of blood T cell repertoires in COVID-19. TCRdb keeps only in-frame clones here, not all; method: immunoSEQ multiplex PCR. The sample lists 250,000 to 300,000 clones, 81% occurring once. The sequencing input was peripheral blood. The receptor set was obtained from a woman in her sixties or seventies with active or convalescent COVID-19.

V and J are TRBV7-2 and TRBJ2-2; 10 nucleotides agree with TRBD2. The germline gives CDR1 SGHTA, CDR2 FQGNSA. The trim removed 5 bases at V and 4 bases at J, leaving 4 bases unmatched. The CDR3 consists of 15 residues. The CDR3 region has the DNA TGTGCCAGCAGCCGGAGCGGGGGGGCCACCGGGGAGCTGTTTTTT. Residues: CASSRSGGATGELFF.

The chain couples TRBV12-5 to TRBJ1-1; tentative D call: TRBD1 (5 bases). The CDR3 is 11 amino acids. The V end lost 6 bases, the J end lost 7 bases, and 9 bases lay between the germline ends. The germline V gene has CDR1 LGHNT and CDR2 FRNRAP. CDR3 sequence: CASGSQVEAFF. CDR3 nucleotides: TGTGCTAGTGGCTCACAGGTTGAAGCTTTCTTT.

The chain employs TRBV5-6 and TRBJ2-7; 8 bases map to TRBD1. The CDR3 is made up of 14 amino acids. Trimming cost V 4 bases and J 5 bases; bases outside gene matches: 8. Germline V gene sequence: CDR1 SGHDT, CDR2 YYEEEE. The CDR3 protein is CASSQTGVANEQYF. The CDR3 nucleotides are TGTGCCAGCAGCCAGACAGGGGTAGCGAACGAGCAGTACTTC.

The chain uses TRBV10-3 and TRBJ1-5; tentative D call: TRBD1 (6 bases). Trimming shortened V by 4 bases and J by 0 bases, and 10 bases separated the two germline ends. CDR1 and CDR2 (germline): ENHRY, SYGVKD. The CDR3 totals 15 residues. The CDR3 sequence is CAISGGQISNQPQHF. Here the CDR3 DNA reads TGTGCCATCAGTGGAGGACAGATTAGCAATCAGCCCCAGCATTTT.

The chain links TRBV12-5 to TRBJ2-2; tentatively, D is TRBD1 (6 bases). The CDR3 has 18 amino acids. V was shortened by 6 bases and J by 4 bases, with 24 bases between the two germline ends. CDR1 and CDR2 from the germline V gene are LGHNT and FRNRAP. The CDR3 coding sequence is TGTGCTAGTGGCCACCTCGGAAGCACAGGGCCACCCACCGGGGAGCTGTTTTTT. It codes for CASGHLGSTGPPTGELFF.

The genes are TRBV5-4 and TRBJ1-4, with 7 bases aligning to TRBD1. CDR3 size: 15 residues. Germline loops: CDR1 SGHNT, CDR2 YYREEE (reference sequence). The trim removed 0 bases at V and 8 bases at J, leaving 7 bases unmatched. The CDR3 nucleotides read TGTGCCAGCAGCTTGGTCTCAGGGGGGACCGAAAAACTGTTTTTT. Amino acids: CASSLVSGGTEKLFF.

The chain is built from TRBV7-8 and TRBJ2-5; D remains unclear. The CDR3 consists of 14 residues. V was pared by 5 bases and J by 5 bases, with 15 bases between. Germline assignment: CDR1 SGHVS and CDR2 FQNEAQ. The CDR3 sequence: CASSREAGFETQYF. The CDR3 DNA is TGTGCCAGCAGCCGAGAGGCCGGGTTTGAGACCCAGTACTTC.

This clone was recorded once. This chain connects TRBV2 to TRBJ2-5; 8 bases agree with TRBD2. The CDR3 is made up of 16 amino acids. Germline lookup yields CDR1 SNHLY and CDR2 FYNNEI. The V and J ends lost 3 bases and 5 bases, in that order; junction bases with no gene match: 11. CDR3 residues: CASSDRRGARVETQYF. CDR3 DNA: TGTGCCAGCAGTGACAGGCGGGGGGCAAGGGTTGAGACCCAGTACTTC.

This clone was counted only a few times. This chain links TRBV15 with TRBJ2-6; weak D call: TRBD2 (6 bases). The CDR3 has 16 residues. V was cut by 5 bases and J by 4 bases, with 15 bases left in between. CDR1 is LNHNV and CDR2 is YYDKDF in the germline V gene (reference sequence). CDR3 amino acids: CATSPGGVAGANVLTF. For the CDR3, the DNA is TGTGCCACCAGCCCCGGCGGGGTCGCCGGGGCCAACGTCCTGACTTTC.

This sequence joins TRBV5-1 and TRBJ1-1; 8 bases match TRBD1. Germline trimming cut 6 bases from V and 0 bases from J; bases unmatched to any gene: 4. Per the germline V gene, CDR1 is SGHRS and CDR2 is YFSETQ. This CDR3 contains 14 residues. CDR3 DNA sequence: TGCGCCAGCACCGGACAGGGATTGAACACTGAAGCTTTCTTT. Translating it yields CASTGQGLNTEAFF.

The CDR3 spells CASSLEGPTIYF. CDR3 DNA sequence: TGTGCCAGCAGCTTGGAGGGGCCTACCATATATTTT. The chain couples TRBV5-8 to TRBJ1-3; D possibly corresponds to TRBD1 (5 bases). CDR3 length: 12 residues. Germline V gene data show CDR1 as SGHTS and CDR2 as YDEGEE. The V gene lost 0 bases and the J gene lost 10 bases, with 8 bases spanning the gap.